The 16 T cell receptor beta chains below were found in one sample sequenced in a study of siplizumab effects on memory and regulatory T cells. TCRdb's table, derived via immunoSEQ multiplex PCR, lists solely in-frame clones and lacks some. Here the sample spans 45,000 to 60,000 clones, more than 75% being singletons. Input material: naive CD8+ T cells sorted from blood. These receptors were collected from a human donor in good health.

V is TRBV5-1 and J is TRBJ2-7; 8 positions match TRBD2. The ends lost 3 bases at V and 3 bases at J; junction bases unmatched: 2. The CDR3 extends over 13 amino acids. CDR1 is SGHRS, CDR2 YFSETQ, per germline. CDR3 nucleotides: TGCGCCAGCAGCTGGACTAGCTTCTACGAGCAGTACTTC. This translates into CASSWTSFYEQYF.

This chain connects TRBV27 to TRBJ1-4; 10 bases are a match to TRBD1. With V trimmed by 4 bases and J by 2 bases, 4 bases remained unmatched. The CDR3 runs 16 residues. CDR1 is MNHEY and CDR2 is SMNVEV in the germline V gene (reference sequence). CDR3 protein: CASSSRQGATNEKLFF. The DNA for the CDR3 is TGTGCCAGCAGTTCTCGACAGGGGGCCACTAATGAAAAACTGTTTTTT.

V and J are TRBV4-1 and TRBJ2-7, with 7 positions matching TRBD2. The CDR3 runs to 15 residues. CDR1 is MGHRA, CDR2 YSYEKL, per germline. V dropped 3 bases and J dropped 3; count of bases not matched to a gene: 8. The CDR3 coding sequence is TGCGCCAGCAGCCACCGCATTGGCGGGGGCTACGAGCAGTACTTC. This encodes CASSHRIGGGYEQYF.

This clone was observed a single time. This CDR3 is CASSLMTGGANQPQHF. The DNA of the CDR3 is TGTGCCAGTAGTCTCATGACAGGGGGCGCAAACCAGCCCCAGCATTTT. The chain links TRBV19 to TRBJ1-5; TRBD1 agrees at 10 bases. From germline, CDR1 is LNHDA and CDR2 SQIVND (reference sequence). V shed 5 bases and J 7 bases; nucleotides not matched to a gene: 11. The CDR3 length is 16 residues.

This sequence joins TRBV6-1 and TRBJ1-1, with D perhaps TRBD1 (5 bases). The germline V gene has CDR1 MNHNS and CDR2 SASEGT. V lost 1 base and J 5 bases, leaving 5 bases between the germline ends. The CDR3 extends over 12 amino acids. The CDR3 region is CASSEGGTEAFF. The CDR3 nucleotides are TGTGCCAGCAGTGAAGGGGGGACTGAAGCTTTCTTT.

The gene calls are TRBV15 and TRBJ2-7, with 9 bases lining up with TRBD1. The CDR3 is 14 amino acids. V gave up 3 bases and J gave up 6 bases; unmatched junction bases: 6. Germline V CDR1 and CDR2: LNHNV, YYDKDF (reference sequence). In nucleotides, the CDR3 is TGTGCCACCAGCAGCGACAGGGGGAGGTCCGAGCAGTACTTC. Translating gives CATSSDRGRSEQYF.

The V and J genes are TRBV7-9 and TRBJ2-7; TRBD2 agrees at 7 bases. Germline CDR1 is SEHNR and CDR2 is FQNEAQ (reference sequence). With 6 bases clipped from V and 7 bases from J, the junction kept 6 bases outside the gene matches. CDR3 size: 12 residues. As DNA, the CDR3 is TGTGCCAGCAGGGCAGCGGGGTCAGAGCAGTACTTC. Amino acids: CASRAAGSEQYF.

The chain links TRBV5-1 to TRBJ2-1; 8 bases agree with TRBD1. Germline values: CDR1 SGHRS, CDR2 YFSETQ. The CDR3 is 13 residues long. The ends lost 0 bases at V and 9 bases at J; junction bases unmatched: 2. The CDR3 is CASSLETGVEQFF. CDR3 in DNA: TGCGCCAGCAGCTTGGAGACAGGGGTTGAGCAGTTCTTC.

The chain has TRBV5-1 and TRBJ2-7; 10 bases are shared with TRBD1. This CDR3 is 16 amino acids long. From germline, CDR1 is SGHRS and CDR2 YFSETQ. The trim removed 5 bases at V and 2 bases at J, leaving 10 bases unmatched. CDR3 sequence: CASRFSGTGVPYEQYF. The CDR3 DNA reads TGCGCCAGCAGATTCTCCGGGACAGGGGTCCCCTACGAGCAGTACTTC. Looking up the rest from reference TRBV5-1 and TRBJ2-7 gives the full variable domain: KAGVTQTPRYLIKTRGQQVTLSCSPISGHRSVSWYQQTPGQGLQFLFEYFSETQRNKGNFPGRFSGRQFSNSRSEMNVSTLELGDSALYLCASRFSGTGVPYEQYFGPGTRLTVT.

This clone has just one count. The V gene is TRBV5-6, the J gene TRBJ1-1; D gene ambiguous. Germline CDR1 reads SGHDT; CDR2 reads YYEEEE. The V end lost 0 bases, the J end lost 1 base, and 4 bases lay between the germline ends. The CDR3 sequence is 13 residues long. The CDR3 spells CASSLAANTEAFF. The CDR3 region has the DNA TGTGCCAGCAGCTTGGCCGCGAACACTGAAGCTTTCTTT. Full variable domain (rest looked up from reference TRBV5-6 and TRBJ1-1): DAGVTQSPTHLIKTRGQQVTLRCSPKSGHDTVSWYQQALGQGPQFIFQYYEEEERQRGNFPDRFSGHQFPNYSSELNVNALLLGDSALYLCASSLAANTEAFFGQGTRLTVV.

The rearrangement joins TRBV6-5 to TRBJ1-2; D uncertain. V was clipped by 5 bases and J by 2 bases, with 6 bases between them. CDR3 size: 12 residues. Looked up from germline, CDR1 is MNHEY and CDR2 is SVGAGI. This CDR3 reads CASSGSNYGYTF. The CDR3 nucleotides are TGTGCCAGCAGTGGATCGAACTATGGCTACACCTTC.

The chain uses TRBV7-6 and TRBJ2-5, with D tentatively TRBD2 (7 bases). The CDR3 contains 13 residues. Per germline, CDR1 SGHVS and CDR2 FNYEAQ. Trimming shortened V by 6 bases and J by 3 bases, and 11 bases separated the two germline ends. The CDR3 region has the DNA TGTGCCAGCAGAGGGGGGGCTAAAGAGACCCAGTACTTC. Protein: CASRGGAKETQYF.

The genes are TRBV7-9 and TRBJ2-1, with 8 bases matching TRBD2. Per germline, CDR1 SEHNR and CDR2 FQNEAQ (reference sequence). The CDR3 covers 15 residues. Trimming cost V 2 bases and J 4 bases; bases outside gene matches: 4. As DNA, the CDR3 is TGTGCCAGCAGCTTATTTAGCGGGACTTACAATGAGCAGTTCTTC. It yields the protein CASSLFSGTYNEQFF. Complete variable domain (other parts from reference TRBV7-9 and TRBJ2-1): DTGVSQNPRHKITKRGQNVTFRCDPISEHNRLYWYRQTLGQGPEFLTYFQNEAQLEKSRLLSDRFSAERPKGSFSTLEIQRTEQGDSAMYLCASSLFSGTYNEQFFGPGTRLTVL.

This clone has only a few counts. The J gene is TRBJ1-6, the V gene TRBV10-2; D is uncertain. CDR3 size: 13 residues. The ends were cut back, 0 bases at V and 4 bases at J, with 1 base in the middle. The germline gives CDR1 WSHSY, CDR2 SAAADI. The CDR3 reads CASSESYNSPLHF. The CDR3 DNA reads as TGCGCCAGCAGTGAGTCATATAATTCACCCCTCCACTTT.

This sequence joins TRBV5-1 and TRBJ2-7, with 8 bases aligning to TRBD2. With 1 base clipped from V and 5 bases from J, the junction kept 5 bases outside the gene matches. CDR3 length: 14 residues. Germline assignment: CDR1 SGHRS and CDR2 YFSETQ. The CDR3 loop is CASSLSGGGNEQYF. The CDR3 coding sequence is TGCGCCAGCAGCTTGTCCGGCGGGGGGAACGAGCAGTACTTC.

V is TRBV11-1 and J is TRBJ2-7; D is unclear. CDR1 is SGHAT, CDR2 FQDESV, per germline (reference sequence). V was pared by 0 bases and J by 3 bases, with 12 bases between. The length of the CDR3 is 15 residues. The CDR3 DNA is TGTGCCAGCAGCTTAGCGCTTGGAGAAAGCTACGAGCAGTACTTC. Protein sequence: CASSLALGESYEQYF.